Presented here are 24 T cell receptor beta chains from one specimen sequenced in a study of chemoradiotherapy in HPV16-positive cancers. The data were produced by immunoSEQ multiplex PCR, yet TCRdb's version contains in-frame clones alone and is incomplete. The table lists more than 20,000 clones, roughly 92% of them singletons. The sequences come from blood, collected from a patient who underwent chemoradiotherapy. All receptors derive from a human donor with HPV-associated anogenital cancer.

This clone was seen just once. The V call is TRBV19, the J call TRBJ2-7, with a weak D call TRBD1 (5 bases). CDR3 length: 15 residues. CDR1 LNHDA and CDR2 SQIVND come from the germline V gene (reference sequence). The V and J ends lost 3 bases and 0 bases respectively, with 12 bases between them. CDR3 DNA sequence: TGTGCCAGTAGTATGTATCAGGGCTACTCCTACGAGCAGTACTTC. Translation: CASSMYQGYSYEQYF.

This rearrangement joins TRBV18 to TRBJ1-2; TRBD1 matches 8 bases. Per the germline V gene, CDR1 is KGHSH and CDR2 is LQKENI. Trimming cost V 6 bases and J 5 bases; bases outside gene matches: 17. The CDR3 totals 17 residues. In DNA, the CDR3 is TGTGCCAGCTCGCGGGGACAGGCGCCGTTCTCGGGGTATGGCTACACCTTC. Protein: CASSRGQAPFSGYGYTF.

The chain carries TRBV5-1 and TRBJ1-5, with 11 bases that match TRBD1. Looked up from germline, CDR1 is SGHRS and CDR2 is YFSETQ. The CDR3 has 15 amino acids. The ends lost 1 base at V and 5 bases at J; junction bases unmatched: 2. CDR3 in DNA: TGCGCCAGCAGCTTGTCGGGACAGGGGGATCAGCCCCAGCATTTT. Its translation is CASSLSGQGDQPQHF.

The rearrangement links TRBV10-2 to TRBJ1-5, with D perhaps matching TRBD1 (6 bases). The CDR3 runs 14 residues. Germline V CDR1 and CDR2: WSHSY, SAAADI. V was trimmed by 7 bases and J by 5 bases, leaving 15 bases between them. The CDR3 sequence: CASKRTEHDQPQHF. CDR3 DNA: TGCGCCAGCAAGAGGACAGAACATGATCAGCCCCAGCATTTT.

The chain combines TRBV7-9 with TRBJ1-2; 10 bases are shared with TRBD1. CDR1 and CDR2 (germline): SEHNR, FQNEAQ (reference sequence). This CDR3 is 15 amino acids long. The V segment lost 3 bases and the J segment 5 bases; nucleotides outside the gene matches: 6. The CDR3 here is CASSLGQGFGYGYTF. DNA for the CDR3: TGTGCCAGCAGCTTGGGACAGGGGTTTGGATATGGCTACACCTTC.

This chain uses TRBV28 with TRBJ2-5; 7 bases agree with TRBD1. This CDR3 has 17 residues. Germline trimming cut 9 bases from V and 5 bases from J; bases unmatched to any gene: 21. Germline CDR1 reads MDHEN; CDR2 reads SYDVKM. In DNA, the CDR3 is TGTGCCAGGGAGACAGGGAAAACCATTTATTGGAGGGAGACCCAGTACTTC. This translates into CARETGKTIYWRETQYF.

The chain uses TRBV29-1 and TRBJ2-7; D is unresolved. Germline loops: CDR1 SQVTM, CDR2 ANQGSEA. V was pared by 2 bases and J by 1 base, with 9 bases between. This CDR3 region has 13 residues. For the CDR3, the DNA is TGCAGCGTTGAATCTGGTACTTCCTACGAGCAGTACTTC. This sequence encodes CSVESGTSYEQYF.

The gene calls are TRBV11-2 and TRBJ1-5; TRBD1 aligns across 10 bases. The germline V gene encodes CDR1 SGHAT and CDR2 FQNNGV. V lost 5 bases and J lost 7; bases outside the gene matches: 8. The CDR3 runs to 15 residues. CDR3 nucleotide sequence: TGTGCCAGCAGCGCGACAGGGGGCATCTGGCAGCCCCAGCATTTT. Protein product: CASSATGGIWQPQHF.

The DNA of the CDR3 is TGTGCCAGCAGCGGAGGACAGGGCCTGGTCTCTAATGAAAAACTGTTTTTT. Translating gives CASSGGQGLVSNEKLFF. The chain is built from TRBV9 and TRBJ1-4; 8 nucleotides align to TRBD1. V was clipped by 3 bases and J by 3 bases; unmatched bases: 10. Germline V gene data show CDR1 as SGDLS and CDR2 as YYNGEE. There are 17 residues in the CDR3.

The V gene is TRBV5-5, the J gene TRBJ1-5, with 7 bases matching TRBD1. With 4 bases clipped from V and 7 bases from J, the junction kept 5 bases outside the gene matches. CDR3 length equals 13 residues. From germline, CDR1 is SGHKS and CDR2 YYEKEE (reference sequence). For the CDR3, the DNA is TGTGCCAGCAGCCCCCGACAGGGCCAGCCCCAGCATTTT. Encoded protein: CASSPRQGQPQHF.

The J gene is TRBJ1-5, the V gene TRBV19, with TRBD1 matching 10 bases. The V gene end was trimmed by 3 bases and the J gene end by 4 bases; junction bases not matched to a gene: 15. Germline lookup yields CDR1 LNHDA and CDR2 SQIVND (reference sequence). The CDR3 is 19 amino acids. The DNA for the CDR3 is TGTGCCAGTAGTATGTTACCGGGACAGGGGCCCGGACGTAATCAGCCCCAGCATTTT. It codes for CASSMLPGQGPGRNQPQHF.

CDR3 bases: TGTGCCAGCAGCTTACAACCCTACGAGCAGTACTTC. It encodes CASSLQPYEQYF. This sequence joins TRBV7-2 and TRBJ2-7; the D is unclear. CDR3 length equals 12 residues. V was pared by 2 bases and J by 2 bases, with 4 bases between. CDR1 is SGHTA and CDR2 is FQGNSA in the germline V gene.

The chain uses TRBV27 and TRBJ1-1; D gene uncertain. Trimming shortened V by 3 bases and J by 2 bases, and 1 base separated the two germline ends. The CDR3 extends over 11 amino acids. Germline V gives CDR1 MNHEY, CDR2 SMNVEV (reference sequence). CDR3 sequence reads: CASSFNTEAFF. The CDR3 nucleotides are TGTGCCAGCAGTTTTAACACTGAAGCTTTCTTT.

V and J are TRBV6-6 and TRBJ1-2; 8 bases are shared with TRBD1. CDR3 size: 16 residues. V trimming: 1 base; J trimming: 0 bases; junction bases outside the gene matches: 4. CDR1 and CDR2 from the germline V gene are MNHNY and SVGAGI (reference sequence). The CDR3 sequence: CASSYLGQATNYGYTF. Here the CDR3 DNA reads TGTGCCAGCAGTTACTTGGGACAGGCTACTAACTATGGCTACACCTTC.

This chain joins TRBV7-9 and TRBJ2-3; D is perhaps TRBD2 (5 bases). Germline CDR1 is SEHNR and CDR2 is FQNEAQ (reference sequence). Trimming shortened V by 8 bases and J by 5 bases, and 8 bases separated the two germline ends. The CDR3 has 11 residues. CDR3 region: CASQRIDTQYF. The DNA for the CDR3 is TGTGCCAGCCAGCGGATAGATACGCAGTATTTT.

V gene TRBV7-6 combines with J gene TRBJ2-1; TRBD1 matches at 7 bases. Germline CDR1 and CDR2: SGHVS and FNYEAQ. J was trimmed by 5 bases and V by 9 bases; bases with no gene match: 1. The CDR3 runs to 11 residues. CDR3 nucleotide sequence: TGTGCCAGTAGGGGGCACAATGAGCAGTTCTTC. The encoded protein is CASRGHNEQFF.

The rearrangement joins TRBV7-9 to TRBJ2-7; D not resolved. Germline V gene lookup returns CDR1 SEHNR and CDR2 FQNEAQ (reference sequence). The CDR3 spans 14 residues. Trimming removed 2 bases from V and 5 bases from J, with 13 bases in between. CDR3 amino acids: CASSLHQSRNEQYF. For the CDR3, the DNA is TGTGCCAGCAGCTTACACCAAAGCAGAAACGAGCAGTACTTC.

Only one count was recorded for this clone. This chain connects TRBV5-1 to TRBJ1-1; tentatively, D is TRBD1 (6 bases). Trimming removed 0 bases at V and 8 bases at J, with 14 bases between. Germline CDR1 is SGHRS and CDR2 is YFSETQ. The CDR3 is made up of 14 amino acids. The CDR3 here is CASSLVVGGAEAFF. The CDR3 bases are TGCGCCAGCAGCTTGGTAGTTGGGGGGGCGGAAGCTTTCTTT.

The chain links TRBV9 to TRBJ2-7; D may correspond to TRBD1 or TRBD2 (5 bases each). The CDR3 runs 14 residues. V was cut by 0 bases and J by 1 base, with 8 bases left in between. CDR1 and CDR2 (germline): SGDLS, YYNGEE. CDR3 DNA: TGTGCCAGCAGCGTAGGAGGGGAATCCTACGAGCAGTACTTC. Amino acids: CASSVGGESYEQYF.

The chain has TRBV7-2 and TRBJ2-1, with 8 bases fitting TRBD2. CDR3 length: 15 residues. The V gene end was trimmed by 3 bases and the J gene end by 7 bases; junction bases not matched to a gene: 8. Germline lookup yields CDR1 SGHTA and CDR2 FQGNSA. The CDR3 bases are TGTGCCAGCAGCTTGACGCGGGGGGCAGTTAATGAGCAGTTCTTC. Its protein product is CASSLTRGAVNEQFF.

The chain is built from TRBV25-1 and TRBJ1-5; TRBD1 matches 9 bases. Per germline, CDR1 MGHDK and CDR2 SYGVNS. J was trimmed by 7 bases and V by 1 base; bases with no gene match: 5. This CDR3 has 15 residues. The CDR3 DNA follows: TGTGCCAGCAGTGAATCCGGACAGGGGAACCAGCCCCAGCATTTT. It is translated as CASSESGQGNQPQHF.

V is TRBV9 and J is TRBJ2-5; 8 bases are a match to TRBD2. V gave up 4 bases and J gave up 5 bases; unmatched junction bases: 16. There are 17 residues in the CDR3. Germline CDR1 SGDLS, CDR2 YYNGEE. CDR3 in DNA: TGTGCCAGCAGCCTAGACCCACTAGCGGCCGGGCGGGAGACCCAGTACTTC. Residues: CASSLDPLAAGRETQYF. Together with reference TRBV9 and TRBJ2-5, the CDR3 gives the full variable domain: DSGVTQTPKHLITATGQRVTLRCSPRSGDLSVYWYQQSLDQGLQFLIQYYNGEERAKGNILERFSAQQFPDLHSELNLSSLELGDSALYFCASSLDPLAAGRETQYFGPGTRLLVL.

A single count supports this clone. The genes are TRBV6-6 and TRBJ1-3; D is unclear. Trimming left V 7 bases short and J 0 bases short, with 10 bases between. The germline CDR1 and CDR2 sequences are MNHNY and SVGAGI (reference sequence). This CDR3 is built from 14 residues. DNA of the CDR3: TGTGCCAGCAAGAGGGATAGCTCTGGAAACACCATATATTTT. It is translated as CASKRDSSGNTIYF.

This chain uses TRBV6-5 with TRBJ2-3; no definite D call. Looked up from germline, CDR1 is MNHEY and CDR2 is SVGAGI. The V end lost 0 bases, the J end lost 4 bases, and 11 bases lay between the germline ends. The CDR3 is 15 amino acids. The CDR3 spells CASSYSNRHPDTQYF. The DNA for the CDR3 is TGTGCCAGCAGTTACTCGAACCGACACCCAGATACGCAGTATTTT.